This T cell receptor (beta chain) was recorded in a study of STAT5B mutations in CD4+ large granular lymphocyte leukemia. As for the study in general: The CDR3 'QG' motif was associated with a particular HLA allele among healthy donors.

This CDR3 comprises 14 residues. V was pared by 5 bases and J by 8 bases, with 6 bases of the junction left unmatched. Germline CDR1 and CDR2: SEHNR and FQNEAQ (reference sequence). Sequencing was performed with immunoSEQ multiplex PCR; in TCRdb, only in-frame clones are kept and a portion is missing. This sample yields fewer than 30,000 clones, of which around 78% are seen a single time; around 1% belongs to the top ten. General study points: About 24% of private leukemic clonotypes occurred rarely in other patients' non-leukemic repertoires. Top patient clones used TRBV06 genes more often: 8/27 versus 2/35 in controls.

A word on this clone: Its antigen is not known.

This chain links TRBV7-9 with TRBJ1-6; TRBD1 aligns across 7 bases. The receptor was isolated from a human donor in good health. The sample was CD4+ T cells from blood buffy coats. CDR3 in amino acids: CASSPGQLYSPLHF. As DNA, the CDR3 is TGTGCCAGCAGCCCGGGACAGCTCTATTCACCCCTCCACTTT.